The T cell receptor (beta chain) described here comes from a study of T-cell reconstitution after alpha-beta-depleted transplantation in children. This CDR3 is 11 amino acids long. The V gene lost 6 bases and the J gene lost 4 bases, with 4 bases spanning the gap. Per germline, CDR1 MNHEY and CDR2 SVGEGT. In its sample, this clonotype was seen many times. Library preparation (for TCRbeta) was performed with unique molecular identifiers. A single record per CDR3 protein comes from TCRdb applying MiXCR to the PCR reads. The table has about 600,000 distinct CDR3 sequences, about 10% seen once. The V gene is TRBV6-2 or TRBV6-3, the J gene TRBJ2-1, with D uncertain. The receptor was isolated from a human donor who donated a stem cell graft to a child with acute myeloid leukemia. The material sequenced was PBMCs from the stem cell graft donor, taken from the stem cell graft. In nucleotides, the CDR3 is TGTGCCAGCAGCACGTACAATGAGCAGTTCTTC. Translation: CASSTYNEQFF.